Following are 18 T cell receptor beta chains from one sample sequenced in a study of tumor-infiltrating lymphocytes in primary liver carcinoma. With around 450 ng total RNA as template and a constant-region primer, TCR beta cDNA was made. Researchers made the TCR beta libraries by running three nested multiplex PCR rounds with slightly modified ARM-PCR. The study ran its first two PCR rounds for roughly 10 cycles each, using TRBV1-TRBV30 forward primers and a C-beta reverse primer. A single record per CDR3 protein comes from TCRdb applying MiXCR to the multiplex PCR reads. The sample lists 50,000 or so distinct CDR3 sequences; around 77% were seen once. Starting material for RNA and DNA co-extraction consisted of roughly 19-31 mg of unsorted bulk tissue. The sequencing input was liver tumor tissue from sampling region 5. Described subset: tumor region T5, tumor centre. These receptors were collected from a man aged 35-49 years with primary liver carcinoma and hepatitis B virus infection.

In this sample, this clonotype turned up many times. V gene TRBV6-1 combines with J gene TRBJ2-1; a weak D match, TRBD2 (6 bases). V was shortened by 8 bases and J by 0 bases, with 11 bases between the two germline ends. This CDR3 is built from 14 residues. The germline V gene has CDR1 MNHNS and CDR2 SASEGT. The CDR3 region is CASDLGGSYNEQFF. Written as DNA, the CDR3 is TGTGCCAGCGACTTGGGGGGCTCCTACAATGAGCAGTTCTTC.

About this clonotype itself: The conserved closing phenylalanine or tryptophan is absent in this CDR3, likely reflecting a read error. The V call is TRBV11-3, the J call TRBJ2-7; TRBD1 agrees at 9 bases. This CDR3 is built from 14 residues. Germline CDR1 SGHNT, CDR2 YENEEA. CDR3 nucleotide sequence: TGTGTCTCTCGACAGGGGGTGACTTCCTACGAGCAGTACTTA. Translation: CVSRQGVTSYEQYL.

As concerns this clonotype: A much larger clone sits a single nucleotide away, making a read error possible. The chain joins TRBV7-2 to TRBJ2-3, with 7 bases lining up with TRBD2. CDR3 length: 14 amino acids. From germline, CDR1 is SGHTA and CDR2 FQGNSA. CDR3: CASSLGPAGNTLYF. The DNA for the CDR3 is TGTGCCAGCAGCTTGGGACCAGCGGGAAATACGCTGTATTTT.

A word on this clonotype: This CDR3 fails to terminate in the conserved phenylalanine or tryptophan, so it likely reflects a read error. The limits of the CDR3 on the DNA are not certain, so only TCRdb's listed CDR3 is given. The rearrangement uses TRBV5-1 and TRBJ1-2; the DNA was not compared with TRBD1, the D call given in the table. The CDR3 length equals 14 residues, ends included. Per germline, CDR1 SGHRS and CDR2 YFSETQ. The CDR3 is CASSPWTGGDSYSL.

This clonotype counts as medium-sized. The chain has TRBV5-4 and TRBJ1-5; 7 bases map to TRBD1. The CDR3 loop spans 13 amino acids. The germline CDR1 and CDR2 sequences are SGHNT and YYREEE (reference sequence). V was pared by 3 bases and J by 7 bases, with 4 bases of the junction left unmatched. Written as DNA, the CDR3 is TGTGCCAGCAGCTCACAGGGGCAACAGCCCCAGCATTTT. It is translated as CASSSQGQQPQHF.

The V and J genes are TRBV5-4 and TRBJ2-1, with TRBD1 matching 12 bases. V was clipped by 0 bases and J by 11 bases; unmatched bases: 9. The germline gives CDR1 SGHNT, CDR2 YYREEE (reference sequence). The CDR3 is 16 amino acids. In DNA, the CDR3 is TGTGCCAGCAGCTTGGCCCCGGGACAGGGGGCCGGCAAGCAGTTCTTC. Protein sequence: CASSLAPGQGAGKQFF.

The rearrangement links TRBV11-3 to TRBJ2-7; 7 bases are a match to TRBD1. Looked up from germline, CDR1 is SGHNT and CDR2 is YENEEA. The CDR3 length is 12 residues. J was trimmed by 1 base and V by 8 bases; bases with no gene match: 2. Written as DNA, the CDR3 is TGTGCCAGCGTGGGACAGTCCTACGAGCAGTACTTC. Translating it yields CASVGQSYEQYF.

This clonotype was found once. One end of the junction is discordant with germline, which a read error may explain. The chain carries TRBV30 and TRBJ2-3; TRBD1 or TRBD2 may be the D gene (5 bases each). CDR1 and CDR2 from the germline V gene are GTSNPN and SVGIG (reference sequence). This CDR3 has 15 residues. CDR3 DNA: TGTGCCTGGAGTGCCAGACTGGCTAGCACAGGTACGCAGTATTTT. Translated: CAWSARLASTGTQYF.

The chain joins TRBV10-3 to TRBJ2-1, with TRBD2 matching over 9 bases. CDR1 is ENHRY, CDR2 SYGVKD, per germline. This CDR3 contains 17 residues. The CDR3 nucleotides are TGTACAATCAGTGAGGGGCGGGGGGGCAGTCGAGACAATGAGCAGTTCTTC. Translating it yields CTISEGRGGSRDNEQFF.

This clonotype was detected many times. Just one base apart from a much larger clone, this may be a read error. This sequence joins TRBV29-1 and TRBJ2-7; TRBD1 or TRBD2 may be the D gene (6 bases each). The V gene's germline CDR1 is SQVTM and CDR2 ANQGSEA. V lost 7 bases to trimming and J lost 6 bases, with 16 bases between them. The CDR3 contains 12 residues. The CDR3 DNA reads as TGCAGCGCCGGGGGCCCTATGGGCGAGCAGTACTTC. Translation: CSAGGPMGEQYF.

The chain couples TRBV6-1 to TRBJ1-2; D gene uncertain. Germline CDR1 and CDR2: MNHNS and SASEGT. This CDR3 has 11 amino acids. This CDR3 reads CGSAPLYGYTF. The CDR3 region has the DNA TGTGGCAGTGCCCCCCTATATGGCTACACCTTC.

This clonotype is classed as medium-sized. This rearrangement joins TRBV5-4 to TRBJ2-1; D is unresolved. The V gene's germline CDR1 is SGHNT and CDR2 YYREEE (reference sequence). The germline V and J ends were trimmed by 3 bases and 2 bases, with 0 bases remaining between them. The CDR3 is made up of 11 amino acids. CDR3 sequence: CASSSYNEQFF. DNA for the CDR3: TGTGCCAGCAGCTCCTACAATGAGCAGTTCTTC.

At least ten counts were recorded for this clonotype. This chain connects TRBV4-3 to TRBJ2-3; 12 bases map to TRBD2. The V and J ends lost 0 bases and 5 bases, in that order; junction bases with no gene match: 12. This CDR3 has 19 residues. Germline V CDR1 and CDR2: LGHNA, YSLEER. In nucleotides, the CDR3 is TGCGCCAGCAGCCAAGATCGGGCTAGCGGGAGGGCCCTCGTAGATACGCAGTATTTT. Protein: CASSQDRASGRALVDTQYF.

The chain is built from TRBV5-1 and TRBJ1-1; the D is unclear. CDR3 length: 15 residues. Trimming left V 9 bases short and J 0 bases short, with 18 bases between. Per the germline V gene, CDR1 is SGHRS and CDR2 is YFSETQ. CDR3 protein: CATTGGTLMNTEAFF. The CDR3 nucleotides are TGCGCCACCACCGGAGGAACATTGATGAACACTGAAGCTTTCTTT. Filled out from reference TRBV5-1 and TRBJ1-1, the complete variable domain reads KAGVTQTPRYLIKTRGQQVTLSCSPISGHRSVSWYQQTPGQGLQFLFEYFSETQRNKGNFPGRFSGRQFSNSRSEMNVSTLELGDSALYLCATTGGTLMNTEAFFGQGTRLTVV.

Concerning this clonotype: An end of the junction differs from the germline gene, which may be a read error. This sequence joins TRBV30 and TRBJ2-7; 8 nucleotides align to TRBD1. Germline CDR1 GTSNPN, CDR2 SVGIG (reference sequence). The CDR3 has 12 amino acids. This CDR3 reads CARSVGQGEQYF. CDR3 nucleotide sequence: TGTGCCCGGAGTGTAGGACAGGGCGAGCAGTATTTC.

Regarding this clonotype: Compared with germline, one end of the junction differs, possibly owing to a read error. Written as DNA, the CDR3 is TGCGCCATCAGCCAAGAGTGGGGTCCAGGGCCCCAGCATTTT. It specifies CAISQEWGPGPQHF. The chain combines TRBV4-2 with TRBJ1-5; D ambiguous. There are 14 residues in the CDR3. CDR1 and CDR2 from the germline V gene are LGHNA and YNFKEQ.

To note about this clonotype: The conserved final phenylalanine or tryptophan is absent from the CDR3, which likely points to a read error. This chain uses TRBV10-2 with TRBJ1-1; D is unclear. The germline CDR1 and CDR2 sequences are WSHSY and SAAADI. The ends were cut back, 3 bases at V and 6 bases at J, with 11 bases in the middle. The CDR3 loop spans 13 amino acids. The CDR3 loop is CASSELENAEAFS. CDR3 bases: TGCGCCAGCAGTGAACTAGAAAACGCTGAAGCTTTCTCT.

V usage is TRBV5-1 and J usage is TRBJ2-3; TRBD2 matches at 9 bases. This CDR3 has 15 amino acids. V lost 8 bases and J lost 3; bases outside the gene matches: 10. In germline, CDR1 is SGHRS, CDR2 YFSETQ. CDR3: CASLLSSGITDTQYF. In DNA, the CDR3 is TGCGCCAGTCTACTTTCTAGCGGGATAACAGATACGCAGTATTTT.